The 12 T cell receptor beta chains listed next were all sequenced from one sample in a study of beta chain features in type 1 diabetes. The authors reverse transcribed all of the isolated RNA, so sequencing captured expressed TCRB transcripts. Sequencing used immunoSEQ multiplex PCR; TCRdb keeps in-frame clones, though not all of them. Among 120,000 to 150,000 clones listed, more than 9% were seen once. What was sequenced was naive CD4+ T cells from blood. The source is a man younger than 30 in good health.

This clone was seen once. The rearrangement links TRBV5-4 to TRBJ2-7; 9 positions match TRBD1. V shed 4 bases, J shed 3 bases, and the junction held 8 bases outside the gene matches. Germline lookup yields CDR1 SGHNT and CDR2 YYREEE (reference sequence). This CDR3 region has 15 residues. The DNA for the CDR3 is TGTGCCAGCAGCGGCCGGGACAGGGCCAGCTACGAGCAGTACTTC. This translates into CASSGRDRASYEQYF. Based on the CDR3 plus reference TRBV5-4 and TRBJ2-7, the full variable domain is ETGVTQSPTHLIKTRGQQVTLRCSSQSGHNTVSWYQQALGQGPQFIFQYYREEENGRGNFPPRFSGLQFPNYSSELNVNALELDDSALYLCASSGRDRASYEQYFGPGTRLTVT.

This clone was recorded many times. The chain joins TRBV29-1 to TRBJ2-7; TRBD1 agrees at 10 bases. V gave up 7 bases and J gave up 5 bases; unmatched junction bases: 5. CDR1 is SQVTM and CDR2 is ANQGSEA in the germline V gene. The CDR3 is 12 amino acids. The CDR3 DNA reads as TGCAGCGGGGGACAGGGGAAGAACGAGCAGTACTTC. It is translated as CSGGQGKNEQYF.

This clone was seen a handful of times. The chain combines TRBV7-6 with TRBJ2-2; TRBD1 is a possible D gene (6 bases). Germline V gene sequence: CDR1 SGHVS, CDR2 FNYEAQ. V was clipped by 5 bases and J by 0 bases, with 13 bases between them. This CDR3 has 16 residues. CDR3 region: CASSTRTDPNTGELFF. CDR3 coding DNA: TGTGCCAGCAGCACCCGGACAGACCCGAACACCGGGGAGCTGTTTTTT.

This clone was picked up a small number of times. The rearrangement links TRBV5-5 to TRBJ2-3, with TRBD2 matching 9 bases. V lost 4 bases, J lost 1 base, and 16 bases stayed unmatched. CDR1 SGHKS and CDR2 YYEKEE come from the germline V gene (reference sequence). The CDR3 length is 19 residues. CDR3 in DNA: TGTGCCAGCAGCCGGTACCCTAGCGGGGTAAGCCTTGGCACAGATACGCAGTATTTT. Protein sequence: CASSRYPSGVSLGTDTQYF.

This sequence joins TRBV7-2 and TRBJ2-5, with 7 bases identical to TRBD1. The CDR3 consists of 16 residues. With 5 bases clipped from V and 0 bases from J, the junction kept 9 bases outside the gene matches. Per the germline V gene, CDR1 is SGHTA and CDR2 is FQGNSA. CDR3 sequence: CASSPGTVSYQETQYF. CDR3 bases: TGTGCCAGCAGCCCGGGGACAGTCTCGTACCAAGAGACCCAGTACTTC.

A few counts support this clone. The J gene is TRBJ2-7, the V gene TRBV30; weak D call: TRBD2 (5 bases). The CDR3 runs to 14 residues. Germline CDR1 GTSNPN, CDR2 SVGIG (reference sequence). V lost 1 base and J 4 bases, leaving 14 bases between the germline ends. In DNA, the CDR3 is TGTGCCTGGAGTGAGGGAGCAGGCCATTACGAGCAGTACTTC. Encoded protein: CAWSEGAGHYEQYF. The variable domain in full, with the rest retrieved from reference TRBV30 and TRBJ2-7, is SQTIHQWPATLVQPVGSPLSLECTVEGTSNPNLYWYRQAAGRGLQLLFYSVGIGQISSEVPQNLSASRPQDRQFILSSKKLLLSDSGFYLCAWSEGAGHYEQYFGPGTRLTVT.

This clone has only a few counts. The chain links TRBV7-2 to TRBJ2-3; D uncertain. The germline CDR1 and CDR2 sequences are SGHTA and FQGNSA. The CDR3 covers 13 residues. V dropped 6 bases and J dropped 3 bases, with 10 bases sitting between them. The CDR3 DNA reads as TGTGCCAGCAGATCCTCCGGGACAGATACGCAGTATTTT. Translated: CASRSSGTDTQYF.

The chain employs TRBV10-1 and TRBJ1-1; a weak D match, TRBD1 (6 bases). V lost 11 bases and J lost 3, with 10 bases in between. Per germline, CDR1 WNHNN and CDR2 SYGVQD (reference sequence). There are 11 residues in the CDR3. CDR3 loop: CASPGDTEAFF. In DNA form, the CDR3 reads TGCGCCTCCCCAGGGGACACTGAAGCTTTCTTT.

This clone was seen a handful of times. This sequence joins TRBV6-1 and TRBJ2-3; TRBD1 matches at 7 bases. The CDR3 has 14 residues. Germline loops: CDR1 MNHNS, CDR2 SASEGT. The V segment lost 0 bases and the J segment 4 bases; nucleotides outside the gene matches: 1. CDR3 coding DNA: TGTGCCAGCAGTGAAGCGACAGGGCCAGATACGCAGTATTTT. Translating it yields CASSEATGPDTQYF.

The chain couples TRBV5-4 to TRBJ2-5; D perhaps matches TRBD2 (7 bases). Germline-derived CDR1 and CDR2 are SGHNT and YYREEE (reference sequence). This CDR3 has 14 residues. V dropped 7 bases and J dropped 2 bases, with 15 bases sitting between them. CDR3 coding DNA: TGTGCCAGCGGGCTGGGGAGGGGGCAAGAGACCCAGTACTTC. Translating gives CASGLGRGQETQYF.

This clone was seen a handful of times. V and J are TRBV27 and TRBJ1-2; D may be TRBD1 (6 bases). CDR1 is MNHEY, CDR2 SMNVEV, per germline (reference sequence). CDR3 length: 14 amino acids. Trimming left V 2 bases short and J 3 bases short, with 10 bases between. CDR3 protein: CASSLGQGYYGYTF. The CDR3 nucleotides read TGTGCCAGCAGTTTAGGGCAGGGGTACTATGGCTACACCTTC.

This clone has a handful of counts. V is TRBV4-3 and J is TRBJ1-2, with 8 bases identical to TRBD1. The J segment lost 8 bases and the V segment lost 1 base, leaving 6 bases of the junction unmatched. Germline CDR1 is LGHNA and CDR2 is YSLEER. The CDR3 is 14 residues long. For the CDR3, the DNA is TGCGCCAGCAGCCAAGGGACAGGGAACGGCGGCTACACCTTC. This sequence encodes CASSQGTGNGGYTF.